This T cell receptor (beta chain) was recovered during a study of cytomegalovirus exposure and HLA in healthy donors. Findings of the study overall: One later analysis reportedly identified an Asian-associated ancestry cluster that showed fewer N-insertions than the approximately 700-donor mean. Later genetic work tied a missense DCLRE1C variant to beta-chain V and J trimming. TCR beta chains associated with HLA were, in a later analysis, more clonally expanded than equally common others. The dataset shows that most TCR sequences were rare, while some public TCRs occurred in many donors.

A note on this clone: The antigen is not known.

Amplification used 60 Vbeta primers and 13 Jbeta primers. Produced via immunoSEQ multiplex PCR; TCRdb's table is partial and in-frame only. The profile covers about 160,000 clones, with 86% appearing a single time and around 1.8% taken by the ten largest. Material: PBMCs. The sequence was collected from a woman younger than 30 in good health and CMV-seronegative.

In DNA form, the CDR3 reads TGTGCCAGCATTCCACAGGCTCTGGGGGAGACCCAGTACTTC. Translating gives CASIPQALGETQYF. This chain links TRBV2 with TRBJ2-5, with D perhaps TRBD1 (5 bases). The germline CDR1 and CDR2 sequences are SNHLY and FYNNEI. This CDR3 spans 14 amino acids. Trimming removed 7 bases from V and 5 bases from J, with 17 bases in between.